This T cell receptor (beta chain) was recorded in a study of blood T cells in healthy people across ages. J lost 14 bases, V lost 7 bases, and 16 bases had no gene match. CDR3 length: 15 residues. Combining a sample-barcoded 5' primer with a J-beta primer mix, a second PCR ran for roughly 6 to 11 cycles. TCRdb re-called the 5' RACE reads through MiXCR, storing one row per CDR3 protein. The data contain approximately 800,000 distinct CDR3 sequences, roughly 50% of them singletons. Study results and limitations: Comparison with aged donors showed that long-lived donors had more naive CD4+ cells and higher diversity. Among T cells, TCR beta diversity per million cells dropped roughly linearly as age rose.

Peripheral blood was drawn, around 9.4 milliliters per donor. This clonotype occurred a few times. Its target is unknown. The source is a man older than 75 in good health. This sequence joins TRBV12-3 or TRBV12-4 and TRBJ2-3; 12 positions agree with TRBD1. The sequencing sample was made of blood. CDR3 in amino acids: CASTERDRGPRYAYF. The CDR3 DNA follows: TGTGCCAGCACGGAACGGGACAGGGGGCCCAGATACGCGTATTTT.